These T cell receptor beta chains were read from a single sample in a study of blood T cell repertoires in COVID-19. Profiled with immunoSEQ multiplex PCR; TCRdb holds only in-frame clones, not every one. Of around 290,000 clones listed, 87% were seen once; the top ten hold approximately 7.8%. The specimen sequenced was peripheral blood. The receptors here all came from a woman aged 45-65 years who had recovered from COVID-19. CDR3s include the opening cysteine and the closing phenylalanine or tryptophan. Fields, in order: V gene, CDR3 length, J gene, D gene, CDR3 protein, CDR3 DNA. The D gene is left open where the match is weak.

V: TRBV15
length: 14
J: TRBJ2-7
D: .
CDR3: CATSKRQVPYEQYF
DNA: TGTGCCACCAGCAAACGACAGGTGCCCTACGAGCAGTACTTC

V: TRBV27
length: 18
J: TRBJ1-5
D: TRBD1
CDR3: CASSPHDRVRLSNQPQHF
DNA: TGTGCCAGCAGTCCCCACGACAGGGTTCGGTTAAGCAATCAGCCCCAGCATTTT

V: TRBV19
length: 14
J: TRBJ2-7
D: .
CDR3: CASSAQGQGSEQYF
DNA: TGTGCCAGTAGTGCCCAGGGGCAGGGGAGCGAGCAGTACTTC

V: TRBV12-3/TRBV12-4
length: 13
J: TRBJ1-2
D: TRBD1
CDR3: CASSVQGARGYTF
DNA: TGTGCCAGCAGTGTACAGGGGGCGCGAGGCTACACCTTC

V: TRBV19
length: 11
J: TRBJ1-1
D: .
CDR3: CASRYSTEAFF
DNA: TGTGCCAGTAGATACAGCACTGAAGCTTTCTTT

V: TRBV4-3
length: 19
J: TRBJ1-6
D: TRBD1
CDR3: CASSQEGGRTGRPNSPLHF
DNA: TGCGCCAGCAGCCAAGAAGGGGGCCGAACGGGACGGCCTAATTCACCCCTCCACTTT

V: TRBV5-8
length: 11
J: TRBJ2-3
D: .
CDR3: CASSSEFTQYF
DNA: TGTGCCAGCAGCTCTGAGTTCACGCAGTATTTT

V: TRBV30
length: 15
J: TRBJ2-3
D: TRBD2
CDR3: CAWTKRGGPTDTQYF
DNA: TGTGCCTGGACAAAGCGGGGCGGACCTACAGATACGCAGTATTTT

V: TRBV5-8
length: 16
J: TRBJ1-4
D: TRBD1
CDR3: CASSPLGDRGGEKLFF
DNA: TGTGCCAGCAGCCCCCTGGGGGACAGGGGAGGGGAAAAACTGTTTTTT

V: TRBV19
length: 15
J: TRBJ2-3
D: .
CDR3: CASSKNRVPTDTQYF
DNA: TGTGCCAGTAGTAAAAACAGGGTTCCCACAGATACGCAGTATTTT

V: TRBV5-1
length: 17
J: TRBJ2-2
D: .
CDR3: CASSFRGQKPLPGELFF
DNA: TGCGCCAGCAGCTTCCGAGGGCAAAAGCCCCTTCCCGGGGAGCTGTTTTTT